The 15 T cell receptor beta chains presented below share a single source sample, sequenced in a study of siplizumab effects on memory and regulatory T cells (dated 2019 in TCRdb). The library was generated by the immunoSEQ multiplex PCR assay. Not all clones reach the TCRdb copy of this immuneACCESS table, which keeps in-frame sequences only. Checked studies attribute under half of the gap to unresolved V genes and leave the rest unexplained. Recorded for this sample are around 110,000 clones; approximately 94% of them occurred a single time. The ten largest clones capture roughly 1.8% of the sample. Sequenced: non-Treg CD4+ T cells sorted from blood. The cell subset or site label here, explained by the study, means: FACS-sorted unstimulated CD4+ non-regulatory T cells. Every receptor here comes from a human donor in good health.

The chain couples TRBV4-1 to TRBJ1-5; D is uncertain. The V gene lost 4 bases and the J gene lost 6 bases, with 25 bases spanning the gap. Per the germline V gene, CDR1 is MGHRA and CDR2 is YSYEKL. This CDR3 region has 18 residues. In DNA form, the CDR3 reads TGCGCCAGCAGCCCTGGGCCTCTGCGCGTGTCCAGTAGTCAGCCCCAGCATTTT. Translating gives CASSPGPLRVSSSQPQHF.

This chain connects TRBV4-1 to TRBJ2-5; D not resolved. This CDR3 region has 13 residues. The V and J ends lost 4 bases and 0 bases respectively, with 6 bases between them. CDR1 and CDR2 (germline): MGHRA, YSYEKL. The CDR3 sequence: CASSLAYQETQYF. The CDR3 DNA reads TGCGCCAGCAGCCTCGCGTACCAAGAGACCCAGTACTTC.

The DNA of the CDR3 is TGTGCCAGCAGTGGGCAGGGGGTATTTGGAAACACCATATATTTT. Translation gives CASSGQGVFGNTIYF. The J gene is TRBJ1-3, the V gene TRBV2; 7 bases match TRBD1. J lost 3 bases, V lost 4 bases, and 6 bases had no gene match. The CDR3 extends over 15 amino acids. CDR1 and CDR2 from the germline V gene are SNHLY and FYNNEI.

This clone was seen just once. This chain connects TRBV7-2 to TRBJ1-4; unclear D gene. Trimming cost V 5 bases and J 8 bases, with 15 bases left between them. Germline V CDR1 and CDR2: SGHTA, FQGNSA. The CDR3 runs to 14 residues. The CDR3 region is CASSPGTAGEKLFF. The CDR3 DNA follows: TGTGCCAGCAGCCCGGGAACGGCGGGCGAAAAACTGTTTTTT.

This sequence joins TRBV5-1 and TRBJ1-2; D unclear. Germline assignment: CDR1 SGHRS and CDR2 YFSETQ. CDR3 size: 14 residues. V was cut by 0 bases and J by 2 bases, with 8 bases left in between. Written as DNA, the CDR3 is TGCGCCAGCAGCTTGGATCCACCAAACTATGGCTACACCTTC. Translating gives CASSLDPPNYGYTF.

V and J are TRBV29-1 and TRBJ1-1, with D unclear. Trimming stripped 5 bases from V and 7 bases from J, with 20 bases between. The CDR3 spans 14 residues. Germline CDR1 and CDR2: SQVTM and ANQGSEA. CDR3 loop: CSVHPGGGSGEAFF. The DNA of the CDR3 is TGCAGCGTTCACCCCGGAGGAGGGAGTGGTGAAGCTTTCTTT.

The chain has TRBV13 and TRBJ1-5; D gene ambiguous. CDR3 size: 13 residues. The germline gives CDR1 PRHDT, CDR2 FYEKMQ (reference sequence). The germline V and J ends were trimmed by 3 bases and 3 bases, with 6 bases remaining between them. This chain's CDR3 is CASSLRVNQPQHF. The CDR3 DNA reads TGTGCCAGCAGCTTGAGGGTCAATCAGCCCCAGCATTTT.

The CDR3 DNA is TGTGCCAGCAGTTACTGGTACGAGCAGTACTTC. It codes for CASSYWYEQYF. V and J are TRBV6-5 and TRBJ2-7; the D is unclear. Germline V CDR1 and CDR2: MNHEY, SVGAGI. Deletions cut 1 base from V and 4 bases from J, with 2 bases between. This CDR3 is built from 11 residues.

The chain uses TRBV6-6 and TRBJ1-1, with D perhaps matching TRBD1 (5 bases). V lost 1 base and J lost 4, with 13 bases in between. The CDR3 runs 15 residues. CDR1 is MNHNY and CDR2 is SVGAGI in the germline V gene (reference sequence). CDR3 sequence reads: CASSYYGGGTTEAFF. The CDR3 DNA is TGTGCCAGCAGTTACTATGGGGGGGGGACCACTGAAGCTTTCTTT.

The chain employs TRBV6-1 and TRBJ2-6; tentatively, D is TRBD1 (5 bases). Trimming shortened V by 4 bases and J by 0 bases, and 7 bases separated the two germline ends. The CDR3 length is 15 residues. In germline, CDR1 is MNHNS, CDR2 SASEGT. The DNA for the CDR3 is TGTGCCAGCAGTGTGGACAACTCTGGGGCCAACGTCCTGACTTTC. The encoded protein is CASSVDNSGANVLTF.

The chain uses TRBV7-3 and TRBJ2-5; D gene unclear. Germline lookup yields CDR1 SGHTA and CDR2 FQGTGA. The CDR3 sequence is 13 residues long. V shed 2 bases and J shed 1 base, with 5 bases lying between them. The CDR3 region has the DNA TGTGCCAGCAGCTTACATTCCCAAGAGACCCAGTACTTC. Protein: CASSLHSQETQYF.

This chain joins TRBV5-6 and TRBJ2-1; 8 bases fit TRBD1. Germline V gene lookup returns CDR1 SGHDT and CDR2 YYEEEE. The length of the CDR3 is 14 residues. Trimming cost V 1 base and J 6 bases; bases outside gene matches: 3. CDR3 nucleotide sequence: TGTGCCAGCAGCTTGCGGGACAGGTTCAATGAGCAGTTCTTC. This encodes CASSLRDRFNEQFF. Combining the CDR3 with reference TRBV5-6 and TRBJ2-1 gives the whole variable domain DAGVTQSPTHLIKTRGQQVTLRCSPKSGHDTVSWYQQALGQGPQFIFQYYEEEERQRGNFPDRFSGHQFPNYSSELNVNALLLGDSALYLCASSLRDRFNEQFFGPGTRLTVL.

The CDR3 DNA is TGTGCCAGCAGCTCCCCGGCGACAGGGGGCCAGTACGAGCAGTACTTC. Protein: CASSSPATGGQYEQYF. The chain is built from TRBV7-9 and TRBJ2-7; 10 bases line up with TRBD1. V was pared by 4 bases and J by 4 bases, with 10 bases of the junction left unmatched. This CDR3 is built from 16 residues. The germline V gene has CDR1 SEHNR and CDR2 FQNEAQ (reference sequence).

The chain employs TRBV7-9 and TRBJ2-7; 7 bases are shared with TRBD1. The CDR3 is 13 amino acids. The ends lost 2 bases at V and 10 bases at J; junction bases unmatched: 8. The germline CDR1 and CDR2 sequences are SEHNR and FQNEAQ (reference sequence). The CDR3 DNA follows: TGTGCCAGCAGCTTAACCATTGGGACAGACCAGTACTTC. Translated, it gives CASSLTIGTDQYF.

V and J are TRBV6-1 and TRBJ2-5; D is possibly TRBD1 (6 bases). This CDR3 has 13 residues. CDR1 is MNHNS and CDR2 is SASEGT in the germline V gene. Trimming cost V 4 bases and J 5 bases, with 11 bases left between them. CDR3 DNA: TGTGCCAGCAGTGGACAGGCTGTCGAGACCCAGTACTTC. Translated: CASSGQAVETQYF.